This TCR beta chain was sequenced for a study of shared clonotypes between healthy human individuals. About the study: Three plates each covered CD4 naive and memory; CD8 naive two, CD8 memory one.

Genomic DNA from each subset was divided evenly over several immunoSEQ plates. The repertoire was sequenced with immunoSEQ multiplex PCR; TCRdb's copy has only in-frame clones and lacks some. This sample has about 2.4 million clones; 93% occur once, and the top ten carry more than 0.35%. As to this clone: As yet, its antigen is unknown.

CDR1 MNHEY and CDR2 SMNVEV come from the germline V gene (reference sequence). The CDR3 has 15 amino acids. Germline trimming cut 6 bases from V and 6 bases from J; bases unmatched to any gene: 11. Points from the study as a whole: The small donor group covered limited genetic and exposure diversity. Generally, naive subsets came out with larger estimated richness than memory subsets.

The rearrangement joins TRBV27 to TRBJ2-1; TRBD2 agrees at 7 bases. Sequenced input: naive CD4+ T cells from PBMCs. Subset meaning: CD45RA+ positively selected. This TCR came from a man between 18 and 29 years old in good health. Some clones in this sample may be carry-over from other donors' samples. DNA for the CDR3: TGTGCCAGCAGCCCATGGGCGGGAGAACCCAATGAGCAGTTCTTC. Protein sequence: CASSPWAGEPNEQFF.